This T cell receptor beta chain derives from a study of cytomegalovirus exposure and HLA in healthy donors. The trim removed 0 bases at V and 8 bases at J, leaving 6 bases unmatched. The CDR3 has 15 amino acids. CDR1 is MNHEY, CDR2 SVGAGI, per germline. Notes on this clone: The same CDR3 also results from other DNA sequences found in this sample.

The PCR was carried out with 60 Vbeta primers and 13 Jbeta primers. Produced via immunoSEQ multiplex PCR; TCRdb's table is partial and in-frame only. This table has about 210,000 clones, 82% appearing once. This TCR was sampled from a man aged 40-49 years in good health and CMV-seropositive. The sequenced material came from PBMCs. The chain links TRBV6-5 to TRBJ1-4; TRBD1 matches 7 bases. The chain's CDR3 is CASSYSNRGGEKLFF. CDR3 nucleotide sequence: TGTGCCAGCAGTTACTCGAACAGGGGCGGAGAAAAACTGTTTTTT.